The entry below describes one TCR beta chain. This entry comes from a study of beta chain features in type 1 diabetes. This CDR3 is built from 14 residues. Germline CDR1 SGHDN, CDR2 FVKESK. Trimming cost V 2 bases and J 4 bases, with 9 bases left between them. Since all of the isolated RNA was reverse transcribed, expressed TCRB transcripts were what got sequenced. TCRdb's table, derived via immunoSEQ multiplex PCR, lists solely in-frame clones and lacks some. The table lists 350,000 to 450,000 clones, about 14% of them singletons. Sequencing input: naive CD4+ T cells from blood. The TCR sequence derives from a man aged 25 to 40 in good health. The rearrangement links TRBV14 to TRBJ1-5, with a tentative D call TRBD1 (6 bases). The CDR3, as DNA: TGTGCCAGCAGCCAAACAGGGAAAAATCAGCCCCAGCATTTT. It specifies CASSQTGKNQPQHF.